This T cell receptor beta chain was identified in a study of cytomegalovirus exposure and HLA in healthy donors. General study points: Sequencing probably produced one cluster of sequence variants that were highly shared. Most TCR beta V segments were productive about 87% or about 30% of the time in an earlier analysis. The study reported that TCR beta sequences accurately predicted HLA-A and HLA-B alleles in most subjects.

There are 14 residues in the CDR3. From germline, CDR1 is SGHVS and CDR2 FNYEAQ. V shed 3 bases and J 3 bases; nucleotides not matched to a gene: 3. Comments on this clone: As yet, its antigen is unknown.

The PCR was carried out with 60 Vbeta primers and 13 Jbeta primers. Methods used by the authors: Some 80 million unique TCR beta chains, 10 million to 14 million shared, were counted in a later analysis. The table came from immunoSEQ multiplex PCR; TCRdb's copy has only in-frame clones and leaves some out. That table furnishes V, J and clone size, whereas the DNA furnished D and trimming. The sample lists over 80,000 clones; roughly 79% were seen once. This chain joins TRBV7-6 and TRBJ2-7; 9 bases match TRBD1. Sample: PBMCs. The source is a female donor in good health and CMV-seronegative. For the CDR3, the DNA is TGTGCCAGCAGCTTTGGACAGGGGAACTACGAGCAGTACTTC. Amino acid sequence: CASSFGQGNYEQYF.